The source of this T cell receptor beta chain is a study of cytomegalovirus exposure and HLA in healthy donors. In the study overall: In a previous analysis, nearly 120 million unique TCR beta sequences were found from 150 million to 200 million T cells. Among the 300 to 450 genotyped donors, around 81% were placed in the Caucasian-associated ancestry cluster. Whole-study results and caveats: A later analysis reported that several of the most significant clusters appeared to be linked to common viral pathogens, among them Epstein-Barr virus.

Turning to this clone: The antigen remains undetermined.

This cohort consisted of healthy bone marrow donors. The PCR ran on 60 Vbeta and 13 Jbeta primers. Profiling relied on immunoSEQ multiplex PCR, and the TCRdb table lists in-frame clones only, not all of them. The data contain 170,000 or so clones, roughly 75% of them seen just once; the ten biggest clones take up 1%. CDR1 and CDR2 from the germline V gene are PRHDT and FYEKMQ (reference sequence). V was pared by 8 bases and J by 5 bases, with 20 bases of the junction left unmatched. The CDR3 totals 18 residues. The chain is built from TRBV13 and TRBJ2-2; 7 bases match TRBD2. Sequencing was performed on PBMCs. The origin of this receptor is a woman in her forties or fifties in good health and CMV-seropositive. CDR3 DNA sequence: TGTGCCAGCGGACCCCTGACGGAACCGAACGGGGGGACCGGGGAGCTGTTTTTT. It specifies CASGPLTEPNGGTGELFF.